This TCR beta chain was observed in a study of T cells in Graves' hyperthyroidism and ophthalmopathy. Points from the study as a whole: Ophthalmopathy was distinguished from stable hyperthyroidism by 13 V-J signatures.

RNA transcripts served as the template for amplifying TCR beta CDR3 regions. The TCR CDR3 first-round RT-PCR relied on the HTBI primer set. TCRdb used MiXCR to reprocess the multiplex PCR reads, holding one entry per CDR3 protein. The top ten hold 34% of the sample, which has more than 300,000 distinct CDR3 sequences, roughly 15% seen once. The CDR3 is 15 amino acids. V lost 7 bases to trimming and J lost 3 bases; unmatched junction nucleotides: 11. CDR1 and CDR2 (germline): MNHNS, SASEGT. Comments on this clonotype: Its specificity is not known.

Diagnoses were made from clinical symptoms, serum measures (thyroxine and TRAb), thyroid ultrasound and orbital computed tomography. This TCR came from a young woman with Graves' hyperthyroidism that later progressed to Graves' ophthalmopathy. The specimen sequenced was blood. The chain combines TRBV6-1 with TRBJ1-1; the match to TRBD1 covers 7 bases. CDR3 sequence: CASIDGGTEDTEAFF. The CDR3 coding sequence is TGTGCCAGCATAGACGGGGGGACAGAGGACACTGAAGCTTTCTTT.